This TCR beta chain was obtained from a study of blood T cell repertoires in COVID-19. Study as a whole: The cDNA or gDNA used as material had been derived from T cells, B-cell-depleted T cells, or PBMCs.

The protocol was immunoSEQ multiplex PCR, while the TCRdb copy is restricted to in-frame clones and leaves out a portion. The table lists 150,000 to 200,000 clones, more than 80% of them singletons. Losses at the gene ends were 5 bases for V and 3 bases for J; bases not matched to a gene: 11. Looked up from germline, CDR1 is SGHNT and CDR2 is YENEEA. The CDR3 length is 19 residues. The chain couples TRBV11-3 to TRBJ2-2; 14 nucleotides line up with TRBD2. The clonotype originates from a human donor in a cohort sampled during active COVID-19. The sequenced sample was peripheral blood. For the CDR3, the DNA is TGTGCCAGCAGCCCGAGGGGGACTAGCGGGAGTAGAGACACCGGGGAGCTGTTTTTT. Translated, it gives CASSPRGTSGSRDTGELFF.